The 29 T cell receptor beta chains below come from one sample, sequenced in a study of T cells after yellow fever vaccination. TCRdb independently ran MiXCR on the 5' RACE reads; one entry per CDR3 protein. The data show a few hundred thousand distinct CDR3 sequences, approximately 4% seen once. The material was PBMCs, obtained 5 days after the yellow fever booster vaccination. Every receptor here comes from a man aged 18 to 29 who received the YFV17D yellow fever vaccine.

This clonotype appeared many times. Here the CDR3 DNA reads TGTGCCAGCAGCTTAGTACACGGAATGAATGAAAAACTGTTTTTT. Its translation is CASSLVHGMNEKLFF. The J gene is TRBJ1-4, the V gene TRBV7-2; D is undetermined. V was pared by 1 base and J by 5 bases, with 11 bases between. CDR1 and CDR2 (germline): SGHTA, FQGNSA. There are 15 residues in the CDR3.

The J gene is TRBJ2-4, the V gene TRBV30; 7 bases align to TRBD1. The CDR3 is made up of 16 amino acids. The J segment lost 4 bases and the V segment lost 0 bases, leaving 9 bases of the junction unmatched. In germline, CDR1 is GTSNPN, CDR2 SVGIG (reference sequence). Here the CDR3 reads CAWSVKFGTAKNIQYF. The CDR3 coding sequence is TGTGCCTGGAGTGTAAAGTTCGGGACAGCAAAAAACATTCAGTACTTC.

This clonotype was detected many times. The CDR3 loop is CASSFLAGIHNEQFF. The CDR3 DNA reads as TGTGCCAGCAGCTTTCTAGCGGGGATACACAATGAGCAGTTCTTC. The chain has TRBV7-2 and TRBJ2-1; TRBD2 matches at 9 bases. The germline V gene has CDR1 SGHTA and CDR2 FQGNSA. The V and J ends lost 3 bases and 5 bases, in that order; junction bases with no gene match: 5. The CDR3 is made up of 15 amino acids.

This clonotype has just a few counts. CDR3 nucleotide sequence: TGTGCCAGCAGCTTAGGAACCCTTAGGGGGGCGGCTAGGATTAATGAAAAACTGTTTTTT. Translating gives CASSLGTLRGAARINEKLFF. The rearrangement uses TRBV7-2 and TRBJ1-4, with D possibly matching TRBD1 (6 bases). Between the trimmed V and J ends, which lost 1 base and 4 bases, there was a span of 25 bases. This CDR3 region has 20 residues. Germline V gene sequence: CDR1 SGHTA, CDR2 FQGNSA.

In this sample, this clonotype turned up a few times. This chain connects TRBV4-3 to TRBJ1-2, with D tentatively TRBD1 (5 bases). The length of the CDR3 is 19 residues. The V end lost 0 bases, the J end lost 5 bases, and 25 bases lay between the germline ends. Per the germline V gene, CDR1 is LGHNA and CDR2 is YSLEER. CDR3 residues: CASSQDSPRTRAQDYGYTF. The CDR3 DNA follows: TGCGCCAGCAGCCAAGATAGCCCGAGGACCAGGGCGCAGGATTATGGCTACACCTTC.

The chain recombines TRBV24-1 with TRBJ2-5, with TRBD2 identical over 11 bases. The CDR3 has 16 amino acids. Germline CDR1 and CDR2: KGHDR and SFDVKD. The V and J ends lost 5 bases and 5 bases, in that order; junction bases with no gene match: 9. In DNA, the CDR3 is TGTGCCACCAGTGCCGTCGTAGCGGGGGGGCGGGAGACCCAGTACTTC. It translates to CATSAVVAGGRETQYF.

Ten or more counts support this clonotype. The chain recombines TRBV3-1 with TRBJ2-3, with no clear D. CDR3 length equals 12 residues. Trimming shortened V by 6 bases and J by 5 bases, and 9 bases separated the two germline ends. Germline CDR1 LGHDT, CDR2 YNNKEL (reference sequence). CDR3 sequence: CASSRTGDTQYF. The CDR3 DNA follows: TGTGCCAGCAGTCGGACGGGAGATACGCAGTATTTT.

This clonotype appeared many times. This chain connects TRBV7-8 to TRBJ1-1; D not certain. Trimming removed 3 bases at V and 0 bases at J, with 14 bases between. The V gene's germline CDR1 is SGHVS and CDR2 FQNEAQ. CDR3 length: 16 residues. DNA of the CDR3: TGTGCCAGCAGCTTCTCCAAGGACGGAGTGAACACTGAAGCTTTCTTT. This sequence encodes CASSFSKDGVNTEAFF.

In this sample, this clonotype turned up a few times. This chain uses TRBV5-5 with TRBJ2-2; 9 positions match TRBD1. Germline values: CDR1 SGHKS, CDR2 YYEKEE (reference sequence). The J segment lost 3 bases and the V segment lost 1 base, leaving 7 bases of the junction unmatched. The CDR3 spans 17 residues. The CDR3 DNA reads as TGTGCCAGCAGCTTGCTCGGACAGGGGCCATACACCGGGGAGCTGTTTTTT. It codes for CASSLLGQGPYTGELFF.

Ten or more counts support this clonotype. This chain uses TRBV7-2 with TRBJ2-2; maybe TRBD1 (6 bases). The V end lost 3 bases, the J end lost 5 bases, and 13 bases lay between the germline ends. Germline CDR1 SGHTA, CDR2 FQGNSA. This CDR3 contains 15 residues. The CDR3 nucleotides are TGTGCCAGCAGCTTTGTTGTAGACAGGACCGGGGAGCTGTTTTTT. Amino acid sequence: CASSFVVDRTGELFF.

This clonotype was picked up many times. CDR3 sequence: CASSLYPGSDTQYF. The CDR3 nucleotides read TGTGCCAGCAGCTTGTATCCGGGATCAGATACGCAGTATTTT. V and J are TRBV5-5 and TRBJ2-3, with D tentatively TRBD2 (5 bases). V lost 1 base to trimming and J lost 4 bases, with 10 bases between them. CDR3 length equals 14 residues. CDR1 is SGHKS, CDR2 YYEKEE, per germline (reference sequence).

This clonotype appeared many times. V and J are TRBV4-1 and TRBJ2-1, with 8 bases identical to TRBD2. CDR3 size: 14 residues. Per the germline V gene, CDR1 is MGHRA and CDR2 is YSYEKL. V was pared by 1 base and J by 7 bases, with 3 bases of the junction left unmatched. CDR3 DNA: TGCGCCAGCAGCCAAGCGGGGGGGCTGAATGAGCAGTTCTTC. Translation gives CASSQAGGLNEQFF.

A few counts support this clonotype. This chain connects TRBV27 to TRBJ1-1; D unresolved. Between the trimmed V and J ends, which lost 5 bases and 1 base, there was a span of 14 bases. The germline V gene has CDR1 MNHEY and CDR2 SMNVEV (reference sequence). The CDR3 is 15 amino acids. This CDR3 is CASSVYSGSNTEAFF. The CDR3 DNA sequence: TGTGCCAGCAGTGTATACAGCGGATCGAACACTGAAGCTTTCTTT.

This clonotype was observed a few times. The rearrangement links TRBV6-5 to TRBJ2-1; 8 positions match TRBD1. Germline CDR1 MNHEY, CDR2 SVGAGI. This CDR3 has 15 amino acids. With V trimmed by 2 bases and J by 6 bases, 6 bases remained unmatched. The CDR3: CASSYLGQGRNEQFF. CDR3 nucleotides: TGTGCCAGCAGTTACCTTGGACAGGGCCGCAATGAGCAGTTCTTC.

The gene calls are TRBV7-2 and TRBJ2-3; 8 bases are a match to TRBD2. The length of the CDR3 is 14 residues. The V and J ends lost 4 bases and 2 bases, in that order; junction bases with no gene match: 2. Germline loops: CDR1 SGHTA, CDR2 FQGNSA. DNA of the CDR3: TGTGCCAGCAGCTCGGGGGGGTACACAGATACGCAGTATTTT. Translation gives CASSSGGYTDTQYF.

This clonotype was counted many times. The V and J genes are TRBV29-1 and TRBJ2-1; 10 positions match TRBD1. In germline, CDR1 is SQVTM, CDR2 ANQGSEA. J lost 2 bases, V lost 6 bases, and 13 bases had no gene match. The CDR3 is 17 amino acids. CDR3: CSVRGTGVVETYNEQFF. The CDR3 DNA reads TGCAGCGTGCGAGGGACAGGGGTAGTCGAAACCTACAATGAGCAGTTCTTC.

This clonotype occurred a few times. The V and J genes are TRBV24-1 and TRBJ1-3, with D perhaps matching TRBD1 (6 bases). CDR1 is KGHDR and CDR2 is SFDVKD in the germline V gene. Trimming cost V 7 bases and J 3 bases, with 9 bases left between them. This CDR3 is built from 13 residues. DNA of the CDR3: TGTGCCACCAGGGACAGTGTTGGAAACACCATATATTTT. Encoded protein: CATRDSVGNTIYF.

This chain joins TRBV7-9 and TRBJ1-2; D ambiguous. CDR1 and CDR2 (germline): SEHNR, FQNEAQ (reference sequence). V shed 1 base and J shed 5 bases, with 8 bases lying between them. CDR3 size: 13 residues. This CDR3 is CASSLDSRYGYTF. The CDR3 region has the DNA TGTGCCAGCAGCTTAGATTCTCGGTATGGCTACACCTTC.

In its sample, this clonotype was seen many times. This chain uses TRBV15 with TRBJ1-4; D is unclear. Germline loops: CDR1 LNHNV, CDR2 YYDKDF (reference sequence). The V end lost 4 bases, the J end lost 8 bases, and 14 bases lay between the germline ends. The length of the CDR3 is 14 residues. CDR3 bases: TGTGCCACCAGCAAAGAAGGGTTCGAGGAAAAACTGTTTTTT. Translated: CATSKEGFEEKLFF.

This clonotype has more than one count but fewer than ten. V gene TRBV5-1 combines with J gene TRBJ2-3, with a tentative D call TRBD2 (7 bases). CDR3 length: 13 residues. V dropped 4 bases and J dropped 6 bases, with 12 bases sitting between them. Germline-derived CDR1 and CDR2 are SGHRS and YFSETQ. Here the CDR3 reads CASSGKGGDTQYF. CDR3 coding DNA: TGCGCCAGCAGCGGAAAGGGGGGGGATACGCAGTATTTT.

This clonotype was seen more than once but under ten times. The gene calls are TRBV4-1 and TRBJ1-2; the D gene is possibly TRBD1 (6 bases). Deletions cut 0 bases from V and 5 bases from J, with 19 bases between. The germline V gene has CDR1 MGHRA and CDR2 YSYEKL. This CDR3 is 17 amino acids long. The CDR3, as DNA: TGCGCCAGCAGCCAAGAACCCCGAGACAGGAACCTTTATGGCTACACCTTC. Its protein product is CASSQEPRDRNLYGYTF.

The chain uses TRBV29-1 and TRBJ1-2; a weak D match, TRBD1 (5 bases). The germline gives CDR1 SQVTM, CDR2 ANQGSEA. The CDR3 has 13 amino acids. Deletions cut 4 bases from V and 2 bases from J, with 11 bases between. CDR3 sequence reads: CSVGGRANYGYTF. DNA of the CDR3: TGCAGCGTTGGGGGCAGGGCGAACTATGGCTACACCTTC. The full variable domain, with the rest looked up from reference TRBV29-1 and TRBJ1-2, is SAVISQKPSRDICQRGTSLTIQCQVDSQVTMMFWYRQQPGQSLTLIATANQGSEATYESGFVIDKFPISRPNLTFSTLTVSNMSPEDSSIYLCSVGGRANYGYTFGSGTRLTVV.

Comments on this clonotype: Its ends do not fully match the called genes, so a read error is possible. The chain links TRBV6-1 to TRBJ2-4, with TRBD1 matching over 12 bases. The germline CDR1 and CDR2 sequences are MNHNS and SASEGT. The CDR3 has 16 residues. CDR3 protein: CASSVAQGTGGDIQYF. In DNA form, the CDR3 reads TGTGCGAGCAGTGTAGCGCAGGGGACAGGGGGCGACATTCAGTACTTC.

In DNA, the CDR3 is TGTGCCAGCACCCCAAGGCGGCAGGGGGCGCTAGGAAACACCATATATTTT. It yields the protein CASTPRRQGALGNTIYF. This rearrangement joins TRBV27 to TRBJ1-3; 8 bases line up with TRBD1. Germline values: CDR1 MNHEY, CDR2 SMNVEV (reference sequence). The CDR3 consists of 17 residues. The J segment lost 4 bases and the V segment lost 7 bases, leaving 15 bases of the junction unmatched.

The chain is built from TRBV5-1 and TRBJ2-5, with D tentatively TRBD2 (6 bases). V lost 5 bases, J lost 1 base, and 18 bases lay in between. Germline CDR1 and CDR2: SGHRS and YFSETQ. CDR3 length: 16 amino acids. The CDR3 DNA reads as TGCGCCAGCAGGCTACCGTACAGGAGGGGCCAAGAGACCCAGTACTTC. Amino acid sequence: CASRLPYRRGQETQYF.

This clonotype was seen a handful of times. V is TRBV7-9 and J is TRBJ2-7; D unresolved. The CDR3 contains 14 residues. Deletions cut 3 bases from V and 0 bases from J, with 9 bases between. Germline CDR1 SEHNR, CDR2 FQNEAQ (reference sequence). CDR3 in DNA: TGTGCCAGCAGCTTTTGGGCCCTCTCCTACGAGCAGTACTTC. Translated, it gives CASSFWALSYEQYF. The full variable domain, completed using reference TRBV7-9 and TRBJ2-7, is DTGVSQNPRHKITKRGQNVTFRCDPISEHNRLYWYRQTLGQGPEFLTYFQNEAQLEKSRLLSDRFSAERPKGSFSTLEIQRTEQGDSAMYLCASSFWALSYEQYFGPGTRLTVT.

This clonotype appeared a few times. The rearrangement links TRBV11-2 to TRBJ2-5; D may be TRBD1 (5 bases). Trimming took off 0 bases at V and 4 bases at J, with 12 bases between the two ends. The CDR3 sequence is 15 residues long. Looked up from germline, CDR1 is SGHAT and CDR2 is FQNNGV. CDR3 sequence (DNA): TGTGCCAGCAGCTTAGACCAGGGATTCCGAGAGACCCAGTACTTC. It codes for CASSLDQGFRETQYF. Together with reference TRBV11-2 and TRBJ2-5, the CDR3 gives the full variable domain: EAGVAQSPRYKIIEKRQSVAFWCNPISGHATLYWYQQILGQGPKLLIQFQNNGVVDDSQLPKDRFSAERLKGVDSTLKIQPAKLEDSAVYLCASSLDQGFRETQYFGPGTRLLVL.

J is TRBJ2-1 and V is TRBV27; 7 bases match TRBD1. Trimming cost V 4 bases and J 4 bases; bases outside gene matches: 4. Germline V lookup: CDR1 MNHEY, CDR2 SMNVEV (reference sequence). The CDR3 spans 14 residues. In DNA form, the CDR3 reads TGTGCCAGCAGTTCACGACAGGGTTACAATGAGCAGTTCTTC. Translation gives CASSSRQGYNEQFF.

The chain recombines TRBV5-5 with TRBJ1-5, with TRBD1 as a possible D gene (5 bases). The CDR3 sequence is 17 residues long. The ends were cut back, 0 bases at V and 5 bases at J, with 18 bases in the middle. CDR1 and CDR2 (germline): SGHKS, YYEKEE (reference sequence). This chain's CDR3 is CASSLVVGVGTHQPQHF. CDR3 in DNA: TGTGCCAGCAGCTTGGTGGTAGGGGTGGGCACGCATCAGCCCCAGCATTTT.